This T cell receptor (beta chain) was identified in a study of shared T cell receptors in the human thymus. TCRdb's table, derived via immunoSEQ multiplex PCR, lists solely in-frame clones and lacks some. The sample has 600,000 to 900,000 clones, 80% to 90% seen once. These data are also associated with another study on human thymus T cells.

The sequence came from a girl under three years old with a congenital heart defect. The sample taken for sequencing was thymocytes.

CDR3 loop: CASRLAGGRTDTQYF. The CDR3 region has the DNA TGTGCAAGTCGCTTAGCGGGGGGGCGCACAGATACGCAGTATTTT. The rearrangement joins TRBV12-2 to TRBJ2-3; TRBD2 is the table's D call and was not checked against the DNA. TRBV12-2 is a documented pseudogene. This CDR3 region has 15 residues.